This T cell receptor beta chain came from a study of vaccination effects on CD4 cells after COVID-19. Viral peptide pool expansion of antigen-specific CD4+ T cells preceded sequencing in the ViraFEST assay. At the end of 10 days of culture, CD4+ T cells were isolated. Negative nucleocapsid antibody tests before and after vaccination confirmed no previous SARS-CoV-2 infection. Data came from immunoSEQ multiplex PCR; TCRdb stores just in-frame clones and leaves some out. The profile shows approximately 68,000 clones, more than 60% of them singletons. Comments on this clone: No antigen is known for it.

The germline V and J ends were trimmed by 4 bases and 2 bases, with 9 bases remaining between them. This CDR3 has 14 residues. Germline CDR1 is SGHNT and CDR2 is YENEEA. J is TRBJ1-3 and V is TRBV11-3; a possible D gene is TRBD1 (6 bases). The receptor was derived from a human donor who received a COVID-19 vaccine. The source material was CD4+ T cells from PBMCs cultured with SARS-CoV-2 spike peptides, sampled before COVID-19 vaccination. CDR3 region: CASSSRDTGNTIYF. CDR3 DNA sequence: TGTGCCAGCAGCTCTCGGGACACTGGAAACACCATATATTTT.